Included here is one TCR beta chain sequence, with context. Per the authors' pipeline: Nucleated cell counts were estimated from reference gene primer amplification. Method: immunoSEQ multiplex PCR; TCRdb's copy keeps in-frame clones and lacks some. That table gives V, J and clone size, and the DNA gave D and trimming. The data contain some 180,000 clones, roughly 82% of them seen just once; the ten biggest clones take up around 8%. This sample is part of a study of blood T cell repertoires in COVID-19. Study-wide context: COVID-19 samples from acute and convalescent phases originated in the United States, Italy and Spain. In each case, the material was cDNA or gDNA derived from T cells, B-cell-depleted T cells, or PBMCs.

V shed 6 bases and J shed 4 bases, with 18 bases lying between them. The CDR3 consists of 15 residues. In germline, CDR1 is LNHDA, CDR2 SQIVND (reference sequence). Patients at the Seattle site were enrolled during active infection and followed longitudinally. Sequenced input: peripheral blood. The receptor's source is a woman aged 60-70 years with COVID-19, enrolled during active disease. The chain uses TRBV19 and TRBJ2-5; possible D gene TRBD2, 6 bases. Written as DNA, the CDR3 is TGTGCCAGTAGGAAAAACGGGGGAGCGGCAGAGACCCAGTACTTC. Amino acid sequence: CASRKNGGAAETQYF. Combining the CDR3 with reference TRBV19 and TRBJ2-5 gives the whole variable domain DGGITQSPKYLFRKEGQNVTLSCEQNLNHDAMYWYRQDPGQGLRLIYYSQIVNDFQKGDIAEGYSVSREKKESFPLTVTSAQKNPTAFYLCASRKNGGAAETQYFGPGTRLLVL.